A single sample gave rise to the 21 T cell receptor beta chains below, sequenced in a study of blood T cell repertoires in COVID-19. Clones were sequenced by immunoSEQ multiplex PCR, and TCRdb holds only the in-frame ones, with some missing. The data show 220,000 or so clones, roughly 84% seen once. The specimen sequenced was peripheral blood. All receptors come from a woman aged 80 or over with acute or convalescent COVID-19.

The chain carries TRBV9 and TRBJ2-5, with TRBD2 identical over 8 bases. V gave up 0 bases and J gave up 5 bases; unmatched junction bases: 9. This CDR3 has 16 amino acids. CDR1 and CDR2 from the germline V gene are SGDLS and YYNGEE. CDR3 nucleotide sequence: TGTGCCAGCAGCGTAGCAATCGGGGGGGCCGCGGAGACCCAGTACTTC. Its protein product is CASSVAIGGAAETQYF.

In the case of this clone: Other DNA sequences in this specimen translate into the identical CDR3. The genes are TRBV3-1 (or the pseudogene TRBV3-2) and TRBJ1-3, with unresolved D. This CDR3 is built from 15 residues. CDR1 LGHDT and CDR2 YNNKEL come from the germline V gene (reference sequence). Trimming took off 0 bases at V and 0 bases at J, with 6 bases between the two ends. The CDR3 loop reads CASSQDQISGNTIYF. DNA of the CDR3: TGTGCCAGCAGCCAAGACCAGATCTCTGGAAACACCATATATTTT.

The chain employs TRBV18 and TRBJ1-2, with D unresolved. V dropped 3 bases and J dropped 4 bases, with 12 bases sitting between them. Germline-derived CDR1 and CDR2 are KGHSH and LQKENI. CDR3 length: 14 residues. In nucleotides, the CDR3 is TGTGCCAGCTCACCGGATCAGAGAGGCTATGGCTACACCTTC. It codes for CASSPDQRGYGYTF.

The chain joins TRBV11-3 to TRBJ2-3; D possibly corresponds to TRBD2 (5 bases). CDR1 is SGHNT, CDR2 YENEEA, per germline. Trimming took off 2 bases at V and 4 bases at J, with 10 bases between the two ends. This CDR3 has 14 amino acids. The CDR3 protein is CASSLSRGSDTQYF. CDR3 bases: TGTGCCAGCAGCTTATCTCGGGGTTCAGATACGCAGTATTTT.

The chain is built from TRBV6-2 or TRBV6-3 and TRBJ2-1; a weak D match, TRBD2 (6 bases). Trimming left V 4 bases short and J 6 bases short, with 7 bases between. The CDR3 has 12 residues. The germline CDR1 and CDR2 sequences are MNHEY and SVGEGT. As DNA, the CDR3 is TGTGCCAGCAGTTGGGGGGTCAATGAGCAGTTCTTC. It translates to CASSWGVNEQFF.

This chain links TRBV6-2 or TRBV6-3 with TRBJ1-1, with TRBD1 identical over 8 bases. CDR1 MNHEY and CDR2 SVGEGT come from the germline V gene. Trimming took 2 bases from V and 3 from J; bases not matched to a gene: 11. CDR3 length equals 17 residues. The CDR3 reads CASSYLRPGGGYTEAFF. CDR3 in DNA: TGTGCCAGCAGTTACCTCCGACCAGGGGGCGGGTACACTGAAGCTTTCTTT.

The chain carries TRBV19 and TRBJ1-2; D is undetermined. CDR3 length equals 14 residues. Germline loops: CDR1 LNHDA, CDR2 SQIVND (reference sequence). V lost 4 bases to trimming and J lost 4 bases, with 13 bases between them. The CDR3 DNA reads TGTGCCAGTAGTAGGGAGGCATCGAGCTATGGCTACACCTTC. Its protein is CASSREASSYGYTF.

V is TRBV19 and J is TRBJ1-2, with 9 bases that match TRBD1. CDR1 and CDR2 from the germline V gene are LNHDA and SQIVND (reference sequence). With V trimmed by 4 bases and J by 6 bases, 12 bases remained unmatched. The CDR3 contains 16 residues. In DNA, the CDR3 is TGTGCCAGTAGTAATCCGACAGGGGGGAACGATAATGGCTACACCTTC. As protein: CASSNPTGGNDNGYTF.

The rearrangement joins TRBV11-2 to TRBJ2-1, with D possibly TRBD2 on 7 matching bases. Germline CDR1 and CDR2: SGHAT and FQNNGV. V gave up 4 bases and J gave up 4 bases, with 17 bases separating them. The CDR3 loop spans 16 amino acids. The CDR3 DNA sequence: TGTGCCAGCAGCTCTCTGGGGCGGGGGCCTTACAATGAGCAGTTCTTC. It codes for CASSSLGRGPYNEQFF.

This chain links TRBV19 with TRBJ2-3; possibly TRBD2 for D (6 bases). CDR1 and CDR2 (germline): LNHDA, SQIVND (reference sequence). Trimming pared 9 bases from V and 4 bases from J, leaving 17 bases between. This CDR3 is 14 amino acids long. The CDR3 reads CASGGGSGADTQYF. In nucleotides, the CDR3 is TGTGCCAGCGGCGGTGGTAGCGGCGCAGATACGCAGTATTTT.

The chain carries TRBV2 and TRBJ1-5, with TRBD1 matching 12 bases. Trimming cost V 8 bases and J 5 bases; bases outside gene matches: 7. The CDR3 length is 15 residues. Germline CDR1 is SNHLY and CDR2 is FYNNEI. The CDR3 spells CASATGTGGYQPQHF. The CDR3 region has the DNA TGTGCCAGCGCCACCGGGACAGGGGGCTATCAGCCCCAGCATTTT.

This rearrangement joins TRBV19 to TRBJ1-4, with D unclear. V lost 2 bases and J lost 4, with 11 bases in between. Per germline, CDR1 LNHDA and CDR2 SQIVND (reference sequence). The CDR3 consists of 15 residues. CDR3 amino acids: CASSITQADNEKLFF. CDR3 sequence (DNA): TGTGCCAGTAGTATAACGCAGGCCGATAATGAAAAACTGTTTTTT.

The chain combines TRBV2 with TRBJ1-2; D might be TRBD1 (6 bases). The V and J ends lost 6 bases and 3 bases respectively, with 17 bases between them. The V gene's germline CDR1 is SNHLY and CDR2 FYNNEI. The CDR3 covers 15 residues. This CDR3 is CASRRENRADYGYTF. DNA for the CDR3: TGTGCCAGCAGGAGAGAAAACAGGGCTGACTATGGCTACACCTTC.

The chain carries TRBV2 and TRBJ2-2; D uncertain. Germline loops: CDR1 SNHLY, CDR2 FYNNEI. Trimming removed 7 bases from V and 2 bases from J, with 14 bases in between. This CDR3 is built from 15 residues. The DNA for the CDR3 is TGTGCCAGCACACCCCGACCGACTAACACCGGGGAGCTGTTTTTT. Translation: CASTPRPTNTGELFF.

The V and J genes are TRBV28 and TRBJ1-5; D ambiguous. Trimming removed 5 bases from V and 2 bases from J, with 10 bases in between. Germline assignment: CDR1 MDHEN and CDR2 SYDVKM. The CDR3 consists of 14 residues. The CDR3 region has the DNA TGTGCCAGCAGTAGCCCCCTTCGCAATCAGCCCCAGCATTTT. It encodes CASSSPLRNQPQHF.

The CDR3 sequence: CASSPGGRSYGYTF. For the CDR3, the DNA is TGTGCCAGCTCACCGGGGGGGCGCAGCTATGGCTACACCTTC. The V and J genes are TRBV18 and TRBJ1-2; D is possibly TRBD1 (6 bases). The V and J ends lost 3 bases and 4 bases respectively, with 12 bases between them. CDR3 length: 14 amino acids. The germline CDR1 and CDR2 sequences are KGHSH and LQKENI.

The genes are TRBV2 and TRBJ1-5; 7 bases align to TRBD1. Germline V gives CDR1 SNHLY, CDR2 FYNNEI. The CDR3 runs to 14 residues. Losses at the gene ends were 4 bases for V and 6 bases for J; bases not matched to a gene: 6. The CDR3 protein is CASSGDRVSQPQHF. In DNA, the CDR3 is TGTGCCAGCAGTGGTGACAGGGTGAGTCAGCCCCAGCATTTT.

This clone was recorded only once. V and J are TRBV11-1 and TRBJ2-1; 14 bases are a match to TRBD2. The junction had 1 base not matched to a gene; V was cut back by 5 bases and J by 4 bases. CDR3 length: 15 residues. Per germline, CDR1 SGHAT and CDR2 FQDESV (reference sequence). The CDR3 nucleotides are TGTGCCAGCAGCGGACTAGCGGGGGGTTACAATGAGCAGTTCTTC. Translating it yields CASSGLAGGYNEQFF.

About this clone: At the DNA level, this CDR3 is encoded by other sequences in the same sample as well. DNA for the CDR3: TGTGCCAGCAGCGTGGGCGGGGGGAATTACAATGAGCAGTTCTTC. Translation gives CASSVGGGNYNEQFF. V usage is TRBV9 and J usage is TRBJ2-1; 8 bases line up with TRBD2. Unmatched junction bases numbered 5, after V lost 2 bases and J lost 4 bases. This CDR3 spans 15 amino acids. From germline, CDR1 is SGDLS and CDR2 YYNGEE.

V and J are TRBV27 and TRBJ1-1; TRBD1 might be the D (5 bases). The CDR3 spans 15 residues. Trimming pared 5 bases from V and 0 bases from J, leaving 13 bases between. CDR1 and CDR2 (germline): MNHEY, SMNVEV (reference sequence). The CDR3 DNA reads as TGTGCCAGCAGTATAATAGGGGCTATGAACACTGAAGCTTTCTTT. Protein sequence: CASSIIGAMNTEAFF.

This chain joins TRBV2 and TRBJ2-5; 8 bases agree with TRBD2. Germline V gene data show CDR1 as SNHLY and CDR2 as FYNNEI. J gave up 6 bases and V 7 bases, and 10 bases lay outside the gene matches. The CDR3 sequence is 14 residues long. The CDR3 DNA follows: TGTGCCAGCACTCCGGGGGGGCTCACCAAGACCCAGTACTTC. It translates to CASTPGGLTKTQYF.